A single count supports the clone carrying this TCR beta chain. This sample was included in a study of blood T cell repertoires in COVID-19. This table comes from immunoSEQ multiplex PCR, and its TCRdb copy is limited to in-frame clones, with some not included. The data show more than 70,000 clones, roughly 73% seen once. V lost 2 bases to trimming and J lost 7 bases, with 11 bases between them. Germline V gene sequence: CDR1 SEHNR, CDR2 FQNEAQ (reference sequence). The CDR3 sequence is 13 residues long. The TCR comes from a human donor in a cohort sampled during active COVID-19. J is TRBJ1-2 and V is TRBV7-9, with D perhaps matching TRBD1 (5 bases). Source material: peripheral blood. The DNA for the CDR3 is TGTGCCAGCAGCTTACAGGGATACACTGGCTACACCTTC. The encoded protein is CASSLQGYTGYTF.